This T cell receptor (beta chain) is drawn from a study of blood T cell repertoires in COVID-19 (dated by TCRdb to 2018 to 2020). For the wider study: Samples from collaborators originated in the United States, Italy and Spain and spanned both the acute and convalescent phases of COVID-19. The prospective study material was composed of cDNA or gDNA derived from T cells, B-cell-depleted T cells, or PBMCs. Subjects who had been exposed to COVID-19, were actively infected with it, or had recovered from it provided the deeply sampled blood TCRbeta repertoires that made up the dataset. A freely available public database, intended as a resource for researchers studying the immune response to SARS-CoV-2, is where the repertoires were released. Samples came from the ongoing ImmuneRACE study (first 160 participants) plus 1,254 subjects from 6 global collaborators. Sample metadata almost always included a de-identified subject ID, COVID-19 status, age in years and sex. Where available, HLA class I and class II types were taken from metadata supplied by the sample provider and were not determined by assay-based typing. General study outcomes and caveats: The amount of clinical and demographic metadata varied by source and participant and was provided uncurated.

CDR1 and CDR2, looked up from the germline V gene, are SGHRS and YFSETQ. Trimming removed 4 bases from V and 8 bases from J, leaving 15 bases between the germline ends. The CDR3 goes from the cysteine to the phenylalanine over 13 residues. Only the CDR3 portion is preserved as DNA: 39 bases, with reading frame beginning at the first base. Collaborating institutions collected whole blood in K2EDTA tubes following their own protocols. For TCRbeta analysis, collaborators shipped samples as frozen whole blood, isolated PBMCs, or DNA extracted from either of those sample types. TCRbeta CDR3 regions were amplified from genomic DNA by means of the immunoSEQ Assay, a bias-controlled multiplex PCR. The study's processing was this. The number of nucleated cells in each sample was estimated by amplification of reference gene primers within the assay. To quantify the absolute abundance of each unique TCRbeta CDR3 rearrangement, sequence reads were collapsed and filtered. For each sample, productive Simpson clonality was calculated as the square root of Simpson's diversity index across productive rearrangements. As stored in TCRdb, this immuneACCESS dataset retains in-frame rearrangements with V and J assigned. A fraction of the clones does not appear; measured against another copy, unresolved V genes explain less than half of the discrepancy, and the remainder lacks a known reason. V and J calls and clone size are as listed in that table; D and trimming were resolved from the DNA. The sample table records 150,000 or so clones; about four fifths of these occur just once. Of the sample, 25% to 30% falls within the top ten clones.

This clone was observed a single time. The antigen it recognizes is unknown. Base qualities were left out, and no much larger clone turns up one base away. Recombination joined TRBV5-1 with TRBJ1-2; TRBD1 could be the D gene, as 5 bases match. The TCR sequence derives from a woman aged 55 to 70 with acute or convalescent COVID-19. The sample was peripheral blood. Here is the DNA: TGCGCCAGCAGCCCGCCGCAGGGAGGAGGCTACACCTTC. It translates to CASSPPQGGGYTF.